Below, one TCR beta chain is given with its context. This record belongs to a study of blood T cell repertoires in COVID-19. Source study methods: Reference gene primer amplification in the assay estimated nucleated cell counts. Data came from immunoSEQ multiplex PCR; TCRdb stores just in-frame clones and leaves some out. V and J calls plus clone size are reproduced from that table; the DNA served to infer D and trimming. The sample contains tens of thousands of clones, 88% of which appear only once. Germline lookup yields CDR1 SGDLS and CDR2 YYNGEE. The V and J ends lost 2 bases and 1 base, in that order; junction bases with no gene match: 6. The CDR3 has 18 residues.

Sequencing was carried out using peripheral blood. This TCR was recovered from a human donor in a cohort sampled during active COVID-19. The rearrangement links TRBV9 to TRBJ2-3, with 14 bases fitting TRBD2. The CDR3 here is CASSVTSGRGVGTDTQYF. The CDR3 DNA reads TGTGCCAGCAGCGTGACTAGCGGGAGGGGAGTAGGCACAGATACGCAGTATTTT.